Presented here are 32 T cell receptor beta chains from one specimen sequenced in a study of cytomegalovirus exposure and HLA in healthy donors. Amplification used 60 Vbeta primers and 13 Jbeta primers. Produced via immunoSEQ multiplex PCR; TCRdb's table is partial and in-frame only. The repertoire holds fewer than 200,000 clones, with about 70% as singletons. The specimen was PBMCs. Receptors were obtained from a middle-aged woman in good health and CMV-seropositive.

This chain links TRBV27 with TRBJ1-2; no reliable D call. V gave up 5 bases and J gave up 8 bases, with 15 bases separating them. The CDR3 contains 13 residues. Germline V gene lookup returns CDR1 MNHEY and CDR2 SMNVEV (reference sequence). The CDR3 spells CASSPQSLRGYTF. CDR3 bases: TGTGCCAGCAGTCCTCAGTCCCTCAGGGGCTACACCTTC.

This clone was seen a handful of times. V gene TRBV9 combines with J gene TRBJ1-5; D perhaps matches TRBD1 (5 bases). The V gene lost 0 bases and the J gene lost 7 bases, with 11 bases spanning the gap. The V gene's germline CDR1 is SGDLS and CDR2 YYNGEE. CDR3 size: 14 residues. Here the CDR3 DNA reads TGTGCCAGCAGCGTAGGGGGGGGAGAACAGCCCCAGCATTTT. Residues: CASSVGGGEQPQHF.

This chain joins TRBV28 and TRBJ2-7, with D possibly TRBD2 on 6 matching bases. Germline V gene lookup returns CDR1 MDHEN and CDR2 SYDVKM. The CDR3 is 15 residues long. V lost 2 bases, J lost 3 bases, and 14 bases lay in between. CDR3 sequence (DNA): TGTGCCAGCAGTTTACCCGGGAGTAACCTCTACGAGCAGTACTTC. Residues: CASSLPGSNLYEQYF.

The V call is TRBV6-5, the J call TRBJ1-3, with no clear D. Germline assignment: CDR1 MNHEY and CDR2 SVGAGI. V gave up 2 bases and J gave up 0 bases, with 11 bases separating them. This CDR3 spans 16 amino acids. CDR3 protein: CASSYGEPSSGNTIYF. In nucleotides, the CDR3 is TGTGCCAGCAGTTACGGGGAGCCATCCTCTGGAAACACCATATATTTT.

As regards this clone: Sequence at one end of the junction differs from germline and may be a read error. V usage is TRBV9 and J usage is TRBJ1-5; TRBD1 aligns across 8 bases. The CDR3 has 17 residues. CDR1 is SGDLS and CDR2 is YYNGEE in the germline V gene. CDR3 protein: CASSPTGQVGSNQPQNF. Written as DNA, the CDR3 is TGTGCCAGCAGCCCCACGGGACAGGTTGGGAGCAATCAGCCCCAGAATTTT. Based on the CDR3 plus reference TRBV9 and TRBJ1-5, the full variable domain is DSGVTQTPKHLITATGQRVTLRCSPRSGDLSVYWYQQSLDQGLQFLIQYYNGEERAKGNILERFSAQQFPDLHSELNLSSLELGDSALYFCASSPTGQVGSNQPQNFGDGTRLSIL.

The V call is TRBV5-1, the J call TRBJ2-5; 14 bases map to TRBD2. The J segment lost 5 bases and the V segment lost 0 bases, leaving 3 bases of the junction unmatched. The CDR3 contains 16 residues. Germline CDR1 SGHRS, CDR2 YFSETQ. Written as DNA, the CDR3 is TGCGCCAGCAGCTTGGGACTAGCGGGAGGGCTGGAGACCCAGTACTTC. Protein product: CASSLGLAGGLETQYF.

The rearrangement links TRBV25-1 to TRBJ1-4; the D is unclear. V dropped 5 bases and J dropped 5 bases, with 18 bases sitting between them. The CDR3 contains 16 residues. Per germline, CDR1 MGHDK and CDR2 SYGVNS. The CDR3 DNA follows: TGTGCCAGCAGTCCCCCCTACGGGAAGAAAAATGAAAAACTGTTTTTT. This codes for CASSPPYGKKNEKLFF.

A word on this clone: One end of the junction does not line up with germline, which may come from a read error. This same CDR3 is encoded by further DNA sequences in the sample. V is TRBV7-9 and J is TRBJ1-2; D is possibly TRBD1 (5 bases). CDR1 SEHNR and CDR2 FQNEAQ come from the germline V gene (reference sequence). The CDR3 is 13 residues long. The CDR3 is CASSLGGIGGYTF. The CDR3 DNA follows: TGCGCCAGCAGCTTGGGGGGTATCGGAGGCTACACCTTC. Full variable domain (remainder filled in from reference TRBV7-9 and TRBJ1-2): DTGVSQNPRHKITKRGQNVTFRCDPISEHNRLYWYRQTLGQGPEFLTYFQNEAQLEKSRLLSDRFSAERPKGSFSTLEIQRTEQGDSAMYLCASSLGGIGGYTFGSGTRLTVV.

This chain connects TRBV28 to TRBJ1-5; D possibly corresponds to TRBD1 (5 bases). V dropped 10 bases and J dropped 1 base, with 11 bases sitting between them. Germline CDR1 MDHEN, CDR2 SYDVKM. This CDR3 is built from 13 residues. The CDR3 DNA reads TGTGCCACCCAGGGAACAAGCAATCAGCCCCAGCATTTT. It is translated as CATQGTSNQPQHF. The full variable domain, its missing parts supplied by reference TRBV28 and TRBJ1-5, is DVKVTQSSRYLVKRTGEKVFLECVQDMDHENMFWYRQDPGLGLRLIYFSYDVKMKEKGDIPEGYSVSREKKERFSLILESASTNQTSMYLCATQGTSNQPQHFGDGTRLSIL.

The genes are TRBV6-5 and TRBJ1-1; 8 positions agree with TRBD1. This CDR3 comprises 15 residues. Germline trimming cut 2 bases from V and 11 bases from J; bases unmatched to any gene: 13. Germline values: CDR1 MNHEY, CDR2 SVGAGI. The CDR3 nucleotides are TGTGCCAGCAGTTACGGGACAGGAGTAGGTGTAGGCGCTTTCTTT. Translation gives CASSYGTGVGVGAFF.

The chain combines TRBV28 with TRBJ1-1, with D possibly TRBD1 on 6 matching bases. The germline V and J ends were trimmed by 4 bases and 0 bases, with 9 bases remaining between them. Per the germline V gene, CDR1 is MDHEN and CDR2 is SYDVKM. The CDR3 covers 14 residues. The CDR3 is CASSSGVLNTEAFF. The DNA of the CDR3 is TGTGCCAGCAGTTCAGGGGTTCTGAACACTGAAGCTTTCTTT.

The chain joins TRBV5-4 to TRBJ2-3; 11 positions agree with TRBD2. There are 16 residues in the CDR3. Germline V gives CDR1 SGHNT, CDR2 YYREEE (reference sequence). Germline trimming cut 5 bases from V and 4 bases from J; bases unmatched to any gene: 9. In nucleotides, the CDR3 is TGTGCCAGCAGTACGGGGACTAGCGGAATTTCAGATACGCAGTATTTT. Translation gives CASSTGTSGISDTQYF.

The CDR3: CSVGASQLPTDTQYF. In nucleotides, the CDR3 is TGCAGCGTTGGGGCTAGCCAGCTACCCACAGATACGCAGTATTTT. The genes are TRBV29-1 and TRBJ2-3; a possible D gene is TRBD2 (5 bases). The CDR3 length is 15 residues. Germline V gives CDR1 SQVTM, CDR2 ANQGSEA. V was pared by 4 bases and J by 2 bases, with 16 bases between.

This chain links TRBV6-5 with TRBJ2-3; tentative D call: TRBD2 (6 bases). The CDR3 sequence is 15 residues long. Trimming left V 0 bases short and J 2 bases short, with 9 bases between. The germline V gene has CDR1 MNHEY and CDR2 SVGAGI. The CDR3 DNA is TGTGCCAGCAGTTACTCTGCGGGGCACACAGATACGCAGTATTTT. Translation: CASSYSAGHTDTQYF.

The table lists this clone with a few counts. J is TRBJ2-7 and V is TRBV19; D not resolved. Germline V CDR1 and CDR2: LNHDA, SQIVND (reference sequence). This CDR3 is built from 14 residues. Between the trimmed V and J ends, which lost 4 bases and 6 bases, there was a span of 16 bases. CDR3 nucleotides: TGTGCCAGTAGTACCCAGATACAGCCCTCCGAGCAGTACTTC. It translates to CASSTQIQPSEQYF.

The J gene is TRBJ2-6, the V gene TRBV28, with D possibly TRBD1 on 6 matching bases. From germline, CDR1 is MDHEN and CDR2 SYDVKM. CDR3 length equals 15 residues. Trimming removed 6 bases from V and 4 bases from J, with 13 bases in between. DNA of the CDR3: TGTGCCAGCAGCAGCCCAGGGGTCGGGGCCAACGTCCTGACTTTC. Translation gives CASSSPGVGANVLTF.

The chain uses TRBV6-6 and TRBJ1-4; tentatively, D is TRBD1 (5 bases). V was trimmed by 10 bases and J by 0 bases, leaving 15 bases between them. Germline CDR1 is MNHNY and CDR2 is SVGAGI (reference sequence). CDR3 length: 15 amino acids. The CDR3 DNA follows: TGTGCCACCGCGCCGCCGACAGCAACTAATGAAAAACTGTTTTTT. Amino acids: CATAPPTATNEKLFF.

This clone has just a few counts. The junction and the germline gene differ at one end; a read error may be behind it. V gene TRBV6-5 combines with J gene TRBJ1-2; 10 bases line up with TRBD1. This CDR3 spans 15 amino acids. CDR1 MNHEY and CDR2 SVGAGI come from the germline V gene. In DNA form, the CDR3 reads TGTGCCAGCAGATCCTCCGGGACAGGGGTGACTGGCTACCCCTTC. Translated, it gives CASRSSGTGVTGYPF.

This clone has a handful of counts. The chain recombines TRBV4-2 with TRBJ2-2; 8 positions match TRBD2. Germline V gene data show CDR1 as LGHNA and CDR2 as YNFKEQ. After removal of 4 bases from V and 6 bases from J, the junction contained 10 bases not matched to a gene. CDR3 length: 16 residues. For the CDR3, the DNA is TGTGCCAGCAGCCCCGTAGCGGGGACGTTACCCGGGGAGCTGTTTTTT. Translating it yields CASSPVAGTLPGELFF.

V usage is TRBV5-6 and J usage is TRBJ2-1; 8 positions match TRBD2. CDR3 size: 16 residues. The germline V gene has CDR1 SGHDT and CDR2 YYEEEE. J gave up 4 bases and V 0 bases, and 6 bases lay outside the gene matches. The CDR3 DNA is TGTGCCAGCAGCTTGGAAGATAGCGGGATTTACAATGAGCAGTTCTTC. It yields the protein CASSLEDSGIYNEQFF. The full variable domain, completed using reference TRBV5-6 and TRBJ2-1, is DAGVTQSPTHLIKTRGQQVTLRCSPKSGHDTVSWYQQALGQGPQFIFQYYEEEERQRGNFPDRFSGHQFPNYSSELNVNALLLGDSALYLCASSLEDSGIYNEQFFGPGTRLTVL.

The chain employs TRBV7-2 and TRBJ1-5, with 9 positions matching TRBD1. Trimming took 5 bases from V and 4 from J; bases not matched to a gene: 12. CDR3 size: 17 residues. Germline V gives CDR1 SGHTA, CDR2 FQGNSA. The DNA of the CDR3 is TGTGCCAGCAGCCCCAGGGAGGGACAGGGTGGGAATCAGCCCCAGCATTTT. Residues: CASSPREGQGGNQPQHF.

The gene calls are TRBV4-1 and TRBJ2-2, with 10 bases lining up with TRBD1. V lost 8 bases and J lost 8; bases outside the gene matches: 17. The CDR3 is 17 residues long. Germline V lookup: CDR1 MGHRA, CDR2 YSYEKL. CDR3 residues: CASSVPTGGPRRGELFF. CDR3 DNA sequence: TGCGCCAGCTCAGTTCCGACAGGGGGCCCCCGAAGGGGGGAGCTGTTTTTT.

The V and J genes are TRBV28 and TRBJ2-2; D may be TRBD2 (6 bases). This CDR3 has 14 residues. The germline CDR1 and CDR2 sequences are MDHEN and SYDVKM. V was shortened by 3 bases and J by 4 bases, with 9 bases between the two germline ends. In DNA form, the CDR3 reads TGTGCCAGCAGTTTTACGGGAGCCACCGGGGAGCTGTTTTTT. This sequence encodes CASSFTGATGELFF.

The CDR3 DNA is TGTGCCAGCAGCCAGCGGGACTCGAGATACGAGCAGTACTTC. Translating gives CASSQRDSRYEQYF. V and J are TRBV7-2 and TRBJ2-5, with 7 bases lining up with TRBD2. The DNA end is more similar to TRBJ2-7, so the J call may be wrong. The length of the CDR3 is 14 residues. Per germline, CDR1 SGHTA and CDR2 FQGNSA.

The sample holds a few counts of this clone. The rearrangement joins TRBV27 to TRBJ1-2, with D possibly matching TRBD1 (6 bases). Germline CDR1 reads MNHEY; CDR2 reads SMNVEV (reference sequence). The CDR3 is 12 residues long. The germline V and J ends were trimmed by 6 bases and 8 bases, with 13 bases remaining between them. The CDR3 here is CASRQTGFGYTF. CDR3 DNA sequence: TGTGCCAGCAGGCAAACAGGGTTCGGCTACACCTTC.

This chain uses TRBV5-6 with TRBJ1-1; no clear D. This CDR3 spans 12 amino acids. The V gene's germline CDR1 is SGHDT and CDR2 YYEEEE. Trimming pared 9 bases from V and 1 base from J, leaving 10 bases between. The CDR3 DNA follows: TGTGCCACCGGAGGGAGGAACACTGAAGCTTTCTTT. Encoded protein: CATGGRNTEAFF.

The genes are TRBV28 and TRBJ1-3; TRBD1 matches 9 bases. With 6 bases clipped from V and 4 bases from J, the junction kept 4 bases outside the gene matches. The CDR3 sequence is 14 residues long. Germline V gene data show CDR1 as MDHEN and CDR2 as SYDVKM. In DNA form, the CDR3 reads TGTGCCAGCAGCCTCGGGACAGGGGGAAACACCATATATTTT. It is translated as CASSLGTGGNTIYF. The full variable domain, in which reference TRBV28 and TRBJ1-3 provide the parts outside the CDR3, is DVKVTQSSRYLVKRTGEKVFLECVQDMDHENMFWYRQDPGLGLRLIYFSYDVKMKEKGDIPEGYSVSREKKERFSLILESASTNQTSMYLCASSLGTGGNTIYFGEGSWLTVV.

The chain is built from TRBV5-4 and TRBJ2-3; tentative D call: TRBD2 (7 bases). Germline values: CDR1 SGHNT, CDR2 YYREEE (reference sequence). This CDR3 is 15 amino acids long. The germline V and J ends were trimmed by 5 bases and 4 bases, with 17 bases remaining between them. CDR3 nucleotides: TGTGCCAGCAGTCCCCGGGGGGCCGGCGCAGATACGCAGTATTTT. Its translation is CASSPRGAGADTQYF. Full variable domain (rest looked up from reference TRBV5-4 and TRBJ2-3): ETGVTQSPTHLIKTRGQQVTLRCSSQSGHNTVSWYQQALGQGPQFIFQYYREEENGRGNFPPRFSGLQFPNYSSELNVNALELDDSALYLCASSPRGAGADTQYFGPGTRLTVL.

This clone was detected only a few times. V is TRBV4-1 and J is TRBJ1-1; 9 bases are shared with TRBD1. There are 16 residues in the CDR3. Per the germline V gene, CDR1 is MGHRA and CDR2 is YSYEKL. Losses at the gene ends were 2 bases for V and 4 bases for J; bases not matched to a gene: 8. The CDR3 nucleotides read TGCGCCAGCAGCCAATATGGGGGACAGGGATCCACTGAAGCTTTCTTT. This translates into CASSQYGGQGSTEAFF.

The chain recombines TRBV5-1 with TRBJ2-7, with 9 bases identical to TRBD2. CDR1 SGHRS and CDR2 YFSETQ come from the germline V gene. There are 16 residues in the CDR3. The V and J ends lost 5 bases and 3 bases, in that order; junction bases with no gene match: 12. The CDR3 region has the DNA TGCGCCAGCAGATCCAATCCTAGCGGGAATAACTACGAGCAGTACTTC. Residues: CASRSNPSGNNYEQYF.

This sequence joins TRBV9 and TRBJ1-6, with D possibly TRBD1 on 5 matching bases. The CDR3 is 15 residues long. The V end was cut by 0 bases, the J end by 8 bases, with 12 bases between. The V gene's germline CDR1 is SGDLS and CDR2 YYNGEE. CDR3 in amino acids: CASSVAQGQHSPLHF. DNA of the CDR3: TGTGCCAGCAGCGTAGCGCAGGGTCAGCATTCACCCCTCCACTTT.

Remarks on this clone: An end of the junction does not agree with germline; a read error may underlie this. The rearrangement joins TRBV7-9 to TRBJ1-2; 9 bases are a match to TRBD1. The CDR3 extends over 18 amino acids. Germline CDR1 and CDR2: SEHNR and FQNEAQ (reference sequence). This chain's CDR3 is CSSSQITGQGHLNYGYTF. The CDR3 DNA reads as TGTTCCAGCAGCCAAATAACGGGACAGGGCCATCTTAACTATGGCTACACCTTC.